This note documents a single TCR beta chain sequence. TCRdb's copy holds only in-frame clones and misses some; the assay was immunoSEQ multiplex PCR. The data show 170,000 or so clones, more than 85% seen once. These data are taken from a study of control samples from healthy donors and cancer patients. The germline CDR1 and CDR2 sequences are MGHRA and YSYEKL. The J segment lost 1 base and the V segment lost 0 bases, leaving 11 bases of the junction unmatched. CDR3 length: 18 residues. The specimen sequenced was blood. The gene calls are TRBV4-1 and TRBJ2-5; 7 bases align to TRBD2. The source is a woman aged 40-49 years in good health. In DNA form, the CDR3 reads TGCGCCAGCAGCCAAGATGGGTTTGGGGGGGAACTCCAAGAGACCCAGTACTTC. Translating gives CASSQDGFGGELQETQYF.